Below, one T cell receptor beta chain is given with its context. The table came from immunoSEQ multiplex PCR; TCRdb's copy has only in-frame clones and leaves some out. The sample has 30,000 to 45,000 clones; over 75% are singletons. This entry is derived from a study of blood T cell repertoires in COVID-19. Background on the study: Acute and convalescent COVID-19 specimens originated in the United States, Italy and Spain. PBMCs, B-cell-depleted T cells, or T cells provided the cDNA or gDNA that made up the material.

Trimming at V came to 2 bases and at J to 6 bases, leaving 17 bases not matched to a gene. The germline V gene encodes CDR1 LGHDT and CDR2 YNNKEL (reference sequence). The CDR3 has 19 amino acids. The sample was peripheral blood. V gene TRBV3-1 (or the pseudogene TRBV3-2) combines with J gene TRBJ2-3; 10 positions match TRBD2. The sequence came from a human donor in a cohort sampled during active or convalescent COVID-19. The donor label of this sample is uncertain. The CDR3 DNA sequence: TGTGCCAGCAGCCAATTACTTCTAGGGGCTAGCGGGAGTCCCGATACGCAGTATTTT. Encoded protein: CASSQLLLGASGSPDTQYF.